This paragraph reports one TCR beta chain. In germline, CDR1 is LGHNA, CDR2 YSLEER. With 2 bases removed from V and 1 base from J, the gap between germline ends came to 17 bases. The CDR3 length is 17 residues. The data were obtained in a study of human T cells and chemical hapten exposure. Time point here: pre-sensitization, week 0. Described treatment: therapeutic diphenylcyclopropenone sensitization with weekly scalp DPC. TCRdb re-called the RACE reads with MiXCR, one entry per CDR3 protein. The profile shows more than 300,000 distinct CDR3 sequences, approximately 5% of them singletons. Specimen: whole blood, collected in connection with sensitization to the hapten diphenylcyclopropenone (DPC). This receptor was taken from a woman aged 18-30 years with alopecia areata. Some clones in this sample may be carry-over from other donors' samples. V is TRBV4-3 and J is TRBJ1-2; tentative D call: TRBD1 (6 bases). This CDR3 is CASSQTYQGPLNYGYTF. The CDR3, as DNA: TGCGCCAGCAGCCAAACTTATCAGGGGCCCCTTAACTATGGCTACACCTTC.